The 25 T cell receptor beta chains below come from one sample, sequenced in a study of T cell clonality in common variable immunodeficiency. Study-wide results and limits: In common variable immunodeficiency, TCR beta chains reportedly carried fewer deletions and N-nucleotide insertions.

These receptors' antigens are unknown. Produced via immunoSEQ multiplex PCR; TCRdb's table is partial and in-frame only. This repertoire holds roughly 25,000 clones, and none appear only once. Sequencing was performed on peripheral blood mononuclear cells. The receptors come from a human donor with common variable immunodeficiency.

This clone was detected ten times or more. Coverage ceases 3 residues before the CDR3 finishes, and the germline J gene fills in the end. The chain links TRBV29-1 to TRBJ2-7; weak D call: TRBD2 (5 bases). V was clipped by 4 bases and J by 5 bases, with 18 bases between them. The CDR3 covers 14 residues. CDR1 and CDR2 from the germline V gene are SQVTM and ANQGSEA. The sequenced part of the CDR3 DNA is TGCAGCGTTGTATCTAGCTCCCAGATGGACGAG. Translating it yields CSVVSSSQMDE. The whole CDR3 protein reads CSVVSSSQMDEQYF.

This clone has at least ten counts. The part of the CDR3 DNA that was read is TGTGCCAGCAGCTCACAAGGGGAGACTGAA. Amino acid sequence: CASSSQGETE. The whole CDR3 protein reads CASSSQGETEAFF. The chain has TRBV7-3 and TRBJ1-1, with D possibly matching TRBD1 (5 bases). The read finishes 3 residues shy of the CDR3 end, and the germline J gene is used to complete it. CDR1 is SGHTA and CDR2 is FQGTGA in the germline V gene. This CDR3 is built from 13 residues. The ends were cut back, 4 bases at V and 5 bases at J, with 11 bases in the middle.

This clone was seen repeatedly, ten times or more. With the read ending 3 residues before the CDR3 end, the germline J gene is used to fill in that end. The chain employs TRBV18 and TRBJ2-1; 10 bases fit TRBD2. The CDR3 is 17 residues long. Looked up from germline, CDR1 is KGHSH and CDR2 is LQKENI. The V and J ends lost 1 base and 6 bases, in that order; junction bases with no gene match: 9. Incomplete CDR3 DNA: TGTGCCAGCTCACCACGACCGAGCGGGAGGGCCTTCAATGAG. This translates into CASSPRPSGRAFNE. The whole CDR3 sequence reads CASSPRPSGRAFNEQFF.

There are a few counts of this clone. The sequence runs out 3 residues before the end of the CDR3; the remainder is reconstructed from the germline J gene. The chain links TRBV19 to TRBJ1-1, with 11 bases that match TRBD1. Germline lookup yields CDR1 LNHDA and CDR2 SQIVND (reference sequence). This CDR3 is 14 amino acids long. Trimming at V came to 5 bases and at J to 5 bases, leaving 4 bases not matched to a gene. The CDR3 region is CASSGQGASTEAFF. The sequenced part of the CDR3 DNA is TGTGCCAGTAGTGGACAGGGGGCGTCGACTGAA.

In regard to this clone: The read terminates 3 residues ahead of where the CDR3 ends, so the germline J gene completes it. The rearrangement joins TRBV18 to TRBJ1-4; TRBD1 aligns across 7 bases. This CDR3 is 14 amino acids long. CDR1 and CDR2 (germline): KGHSH, LQKENI. V shed 3 bases and J 7 bases; nucleotides not matched to a gene: 5. Partial CDR3 DNA: TGTGCCAGCTCACCGAGACAGGGTGGTGAAAAA. Encoded protein: CASSPRQGGEK. The complete CDR3 reads CASSPRQGGEKLFF.

In its sample, this clone was seen many times. Sequencing ends 3 residues short of the CDR3 end; the germline J gene provides the rest. This sequence joins TRBV6-1 and TRBJ2-1; the match to TRBD2 covers 8 bases. The V segment lost 4 bases and the J segment 4 bases; nucleotides outside the gene matches: 3. Germline CDR1 is MNHNS and CDR2 is SASEGT. This CDR3 contains 14 residues. Here the CDR3 reads CASSGGGLYNEQFF. The CDR3 bases that were read are TGTGCCAGCAGTGGCGGGGGGTTGTACAATGAG.

A few counts support this clone. The read is 3 residues too short to cover the CDR3 end, so that end is filled in from the germline J gene. This chain uses TRBV6-2 or TRBV6-3 with TRBJ2-3; D not certain. Germline V lookup: CDR1 MNHEY, CDR2 SVGEGT. CDR3 length: 11 residues. V was pared by 5 bases and J by 6 bases, with 6 bases between. The CDR3: CASSIDDTQYF. The CDR3 bases that were read are TGTGCCAGCAGTATAGATGATACG.

This clone was seen a few times. The DNA ends 3 residues before the CDR3 does, and the rest of the CDR3 is filled in from the germline J gene. The chain joins TRBV20-1 to TRBJ2-7; TRBD2 matches 7 bases. Germline values: CDR1 DFQATT, CDR2 SNEGSKA (reference sequence). The trim removed 3 bases at V and 2 bases at J, leaving 4 bases unmatched. CDR3 size: 13 residues. The DNA read from the CDR3 is TGCAGTGCTAGGGCGGCGGGGGCCTACGAG. This sequence encodes CSARAAGAYE. The whole CDR3 protein reads CSARAAGAYEQYF.

This clone was picked up many times. The read terminates 3 residues ahead of where the CDR3 ends, so the germline J gene completes it. The chain uses TRBV29-1 and TRBJ2-4, with 7 positions matching TRBD1. The CDR3 has 12 residues. The germline V gene encodes CDR1 SQVTM and CDR2 ANQGSEA. The V and J ends lost 7 bases and 7 bases, in that order; junction bases with no gene match: 7. The DNA read from the CDR3 is TGCAGCGCTAGACAGGGTGCGAACATT. Translation: CSARQGANI. The full CDR3 protein reads CSARQGANIQYF. Filled out from reference TRBV29-1 and TRBJ2-4, the complete variable domain reads SAVISQKPSRDICQRGTSLTIQCQVDSQVTMMFWYRQQPGQSLTLIATANQGSEATYESGFVIDKFPISRPNLTFSTLTVSNMSPEDSSIYLCSARQGANIQYFGAGTRLSVL.

The table lists this clone with many counts. The CDR3 end is not reached by the read, which stops 3 residues before it; the germline J gene fills it in. J is TRBJ1-2 and V is TRBV18; 7 nucleotides match TRBD1. This CDR3 is 13 amino acids long. Germline V gene data show CDR1 as KGHSH and CDR2 as LQKENI. Partial CDR3 DNA: TGTGCCAGCTCACCAGGAGGGGGCGAAGGC. It specifies CASSPGGGEG. The whole CDR3 is CASSPGGGEGYTF.

This clone was observed at least ten times. The read ends 3 residues early relative to the CDR3; the germline J gene fills the gap. The genes are TRBV30 and TRBJ2-5; D perhaps matches TRBD1 (6 bases). The CDR3 spans 14 residues. V shed 4 bases and J shed 4 bases, with 16 bases lying between them. CDR1 GTSNPN and CDR2 SVGIG come from the germline V gene (reference sequence). CDR3 DNA (partial): TGTGCCTGGACCTTAGGGGGAGTAGGAGAGACC. Protein sequence: CAWTLGGVGET. The whole CDR3 protein reads CAWTLGGVGETQYF.

A word on this clone: The CDR3 extends 3 residues past the end of the read, so its final part is completed from the germline J gene. The chain couples TRBV19 to TRBJ1-5; a weak D match, TRBD1 (5 bases). CDR1 and CDR2 from the germline V gene are LNHDA and SQIVND (reference sequence). The V and J ends lost 5 bases and 6 bases respectively, with 17 bases between them. The CDR3 spans 15 residues. CDR3 bases read: TGTGCCAGTAGTCACCTCGGGGGGATGGGTCAGCCC. Protein sequence: CASSHLGGMGQP. The whole CDR3 is CASSHLGGMGQPQHF.

This clone was detected only a few times. CDR3 amino acids: CASSAGGTVINEKLFF. CDR3 DNA, as far as it was read: TGTGCCAGTAGTGCCGGAGGGACAGTTATCAATGAAAAA. The rearrangement uses TRBV19 and TRBJ1-4; TRBD1 matches at 7 bases. The read is 3 residues too short to cover the CDR3 end, so that end is filled in from the germline J gene. CDR1 and CDR2 from the germline V gene are LNHDA and SQIVND (reference sequence). This CDR3 is built from 16 residues. V was clipped by 5 bases and J by 5 bases; unmatched bases: 11. Full variable domain (remainder filled in from reference TRBV19 and TRBJ1-4): DGGITQSPKYLFRKEGQNVTLSCEQNLNHDAMYWYRQDPGQGLRLIYYSQIVNDFQKGDIAEGYSVSREKKESFPLTVTSAQKNPTAFYLCASSAGGTVINEKLFFGSGTQLSVL.

Note on this clone: The sequenced fragment ends 3 residues before the CDR3 boundary, so the rest is inferred from the germline J gene. This sequence joins TRBV30 and TRBJ2-2; maybe TRBD2 (5 bases). Germline-derived CDR1 and CDR2 are GTSNPN and SVGIG (reference sequence). V lost 4 bases and J 8 bases, leaving 14 bases between the germline ends. The CDR3 has 13 residues. Partial CDR3 DNA: TGTGCCTGGAACTCACGGGGTGAGGGGGAG. This gives the protein CAWNSRGEGE. In full, the CDR3 reads CAWNSRGEGELFF. Full variable domain (rest looked up from reference TRBV30 and TRBJ2-2): SQTIHQWPATLVQPVGSPLSLECTVEGTSNPNLYWYRQAAGRGLQLLFYSVGIGQISSEVPQNLSASRPQDRQFILSSKKLLLSDSGFYLCAWNSRGEGELFFGEGSRLTVL.

This clone was observed many times. CDR3 residues: CASSPRDSSYNEQFF. The CDR3 bases that were read are TGTGCCAGCTCACCTCGGGACAGCTCCTACAATGAG. The gene calls are TRBV18 and TRBJ2-1, with 7 positions matching TRBD1. The sequence runs out 3 residues before the end of the CDR3; the remainder is reconstructed from the germline J gene. J lost 0 bases, V lost 3 bases, and 2 bases had no gene match. This CDR3 has 15 residues. Germline V gene sequence: CDR1 KGHSH, CDR2 LQKENI.

Notes on this clone: The CDR3 extends 3 residues past the end of the read, so its final part is completed from the germline J gene. The gene calls are TRBV11-2 and TRBJ1-1; no firm D call. The V gene's germline CDR1 is SGHAT and CDR2 FQNNGV. V was cut by 3 bases and J by 5 bases, with 10 bases left in between. This CDR3 spans 13 amino acids. CDR3 in amino acids: CASSFGVRTEAFF. The part of the CDR3 DNA that was read is TGTGCCAGCAGCTTCGGGGTTCGGACTGAA.

At least ten counts were recorded for this clone. CDR3 DNA (partial): TGCAGCGTTCCCACAGGCTCTGGGGCCAACGTC. This sequence encodes CSVPTGSGANV. The complete CDR3 protein is CSVPTGSGANVLTF. This chain links TRBV29-1 with TRBJ2-6; weak D call: TRBD1 (5 bases). The CDR3 is cut off 3 residues early in the read; its end comes from the germline J gene. Germline CDR1 and CDR2: SQVTM and ANQGSEA. The CDR3 contains 14 residues. Deletions cut 5 bases from V and 0 bases from J, with 8 bases between. The full variable domain, completed using reference TRBV29-1 and TRBJ2-6, is SAVISQKPSRDICQRGTSLTIQCQVDSQVTMMFWYRQQPGQSLTLIATANQGSEATYESGFVIDKFPISRPNLTFSTLTVSNMSPEDSSIYLCSVPTGSGANVLTFGAGSRLTVL.

This clone was detected ten times or more. The read comes to an end 3 residues before the CDR3 does, leaving the germline J gene to fill in the end. The rearrangement joins TRBV20-1 to TRBJ2-5; 8 bases are a match to TRBD1. The CDR3 runs to 14 residues. J gave up 4 bases and V 4 bases, and 8 bases lay outside the gene matches. Germline CDR1 and CDR2: DFQATT and SNEGSKA (reference sequence). The CDR3 loop is CSAMLGQGVETQYF. The CDR3 DNA, read in part, is TGCAGTGCTATGCTTGGACAGGGTGTAGAGACC.

This clone has a count of ten or more. The CDR3 loop reads CASSIYGGMNTEAFF. The covered CDR3 bases are TGTGCCAGCAGCATTTACGGCGGGATGAACACTGAA. The V gene is TRBV5-6, the J gene TRBJ1-1; D remains ambiguous. The read finishes 3 residues shy of the CDR3 end, and the germline J gene is used to complete it. V lost 4 bases, J lost 0 bases, and 13 bases lay in between. The CDR3 length is 15 residues. Germline CDR1 is SGHDT and CDR2 is YYEEEE.

Regarding this clone: The CDR3 goes on 3 residues after the read ends, and that part is filled in from the germline J gene. The genes are TRBV30 and TRBJ2-5, with 12 bases aligning to TRBD2. The CDR3 spans 15 residues. After removal of 5 bases from V and 2 bases from J, the junction contained 6 bases not matched to a gene. Germline V gene sequence: CDR1 GTSNPN, CDR2 SVGIG (reference sequence). The CDR3 sequence: CAWGPLAGGQETQYF. The CDR3 bases that were read are TGTGCCTGGGGCCCTCTAGCGGGAGGGCAAGAGACC.

This clone was observed a few times. The CDR3 end lies 3 residues beyond the end of the read and is filled in from the germline J gene. The J gene is TRBJ2-7, the V gene TRBV19; TRBD2 agrees at 7 bases. Per the germline V gene, CDR1 is LNHDA and CDR2 is SQIVND (reference sequence). The CDR3 sequence is 14 residues long. V trimming: 6 bases; J trimming: 0 bases; junction bases outside the gene matches: 5. The CDR3 sequence is CASSSGGSSYEQYF. Incomplete CDR3 DNA: TGTGCCAGTAGCTCGGGGGGTAGCTCCTACGAG.

There are many counts of this clone. The DNA ends 3 residues before the CDR3 does, and the rest of the CDR3 is filled in from the germline J gene. The chain is built from TRBV18 and TRBJ2-7; D unresolved. The germline V gene has CDR1 KGHSH and CDR2 LQKENI. The V end lost 5 bases, the J end lost 6 bases, and 11 bases lay between the germline ends. The CDR3 has 12 amino acids. The CDR3 bases that were read are TGTGCCAGCTCAGTAGTAGGGCGCGAG. Translation: CASSVVGRE. The full-length CDR3 reads as CASSVVGREQYF.

This clone was counted between two and nine times. The CDR3 extends 3 residues past the end of the read, so its final part is completed from the germline J gene. The rearrangement links TRBV6-1 to TRBJ2-1; tentatively, D is TRBD2 (5 bases). Germline V gene sequence: CDR1 MNHNS, CDR2 SASEGT. This CDR3 is 12 amino acids long. The germline V and J ends were trimmed by 2 bases and 9 bases, with 8 bases remaining between them. CDR3: CASSEQRFEQFF. CDR3 DNA (partial): TGTGCCAGCAGTGAACAGCGGTTTGAG.

On this clone itself: The missing CDR3 end, 3 residues past where the read stops, is filled in from the germline J gene. This chain joins TRBV19 and TRBJ2-4, with TRBD2 as a possible D gene (5 bases). Trimming took off 0 bases at V and 0 bases at J, with 9 bases between the two ends. The CDR3 loop spans 16 amino acids. Germline CDR1 LNHDA, CDR2 SQIVND (reference sequence). CDR3 DNA (partial): TGTGCCAGTAGTATAGATCGGGGAGCAGCCAAAAACATT. Its translation: CASSIDRGAAKNI. The CDR3 as a whole reads CASSIDRGAAKNIQYF.

This clone turned up a few times. Here the CDR3 reads CASSPWQNDQPQHF. CDR3 bases read: TGTGCCAGCTCACCTTGGCAGAACGATCAGCCC. V usage is TRBV18 and J usage is TRBJ1-5; D is unresolved. From the germline J gene comes the end of the CDR3, since the read stops 3 residues before it. Looked up from germline, CDR1 is KGHSH and CDR2 is LQKENI. The CDR3 covers 14 residues. Trimming cost V 3 bases and J 5 bases, with 11 bases left between them.